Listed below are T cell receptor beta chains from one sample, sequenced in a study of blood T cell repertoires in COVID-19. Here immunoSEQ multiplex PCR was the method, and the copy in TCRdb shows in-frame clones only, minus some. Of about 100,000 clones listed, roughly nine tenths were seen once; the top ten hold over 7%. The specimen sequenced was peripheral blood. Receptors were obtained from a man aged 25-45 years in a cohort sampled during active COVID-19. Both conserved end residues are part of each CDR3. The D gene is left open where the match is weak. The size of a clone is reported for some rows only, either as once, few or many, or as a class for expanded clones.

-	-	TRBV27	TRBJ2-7	TGTGCCAGCAGTTTATCCCGGACTGGGCCCTACGAGCAGTACTTC	CASSLSRTGPYEQYF
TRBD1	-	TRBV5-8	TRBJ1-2	TGTGCCAGCGGGAAAGTTTTCACGGACAGGGGATCGGATGGCTACACCTTC	CASGKVFTDRGSDGYTF
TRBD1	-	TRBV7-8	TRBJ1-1	TGTGCCAGCAGCTTGCAGGGACAGGGGGATGCTGAAGCTTTCTTT	CASSLQGQGDAEAFF
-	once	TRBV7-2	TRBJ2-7	TGTGCCAGCAGCGCCGGGGACTACGAGCAGTACTTC	CASSAGDYEQYF
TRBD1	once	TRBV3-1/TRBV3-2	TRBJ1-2	TGTGCCAGCAGCCGACAGGGTCGTAACTATGGCTACACCTTC	CASSRQGRNYGYTF
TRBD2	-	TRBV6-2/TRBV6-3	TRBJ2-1	TGTGCCAGCAGTTACTACTCTAGCGGGGGGTCCTACTCCTACAATGAGCAGTTCTTC	CASSYYSSGGSYSYNEQFF
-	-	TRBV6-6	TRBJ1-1	TGTGCCAGCCACGACTTCGACACTGAAGCTTTCTTT	CASHDFDTEAFF
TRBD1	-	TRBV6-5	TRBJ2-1	TGTGCCAGCAGACCGCGGGACAGGAAGAACAATGAGCAGTTCTTC	CASRPRDRKNNEQFF
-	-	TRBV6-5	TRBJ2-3	TGTGCCAGCAGTTCCTCGAGTAGTGGGCAGCTTTTT	CASSSSSSGQLF
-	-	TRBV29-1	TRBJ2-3	TGCAGCGTTGTACGGGGGAGCACAGATACGCAGTATTTT	CSVVRGSTDTQYF
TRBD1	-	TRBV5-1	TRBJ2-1	TGCGCCAGCAGCACGGGACAGGACTCCTACAATGAGCAGTTCTTC	CASSTGQDSYNEQFF
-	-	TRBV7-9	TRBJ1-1	TGTGCCAGCAGCTTTACAGTCAACACTGAAGCTTTCTTT	CASSFTVNTEAFF
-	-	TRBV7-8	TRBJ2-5	TGTGCCAGCAGCTTATGGGAGAAGCAAGAGACCCAGTACTTC	CASSLWEKQETQYF